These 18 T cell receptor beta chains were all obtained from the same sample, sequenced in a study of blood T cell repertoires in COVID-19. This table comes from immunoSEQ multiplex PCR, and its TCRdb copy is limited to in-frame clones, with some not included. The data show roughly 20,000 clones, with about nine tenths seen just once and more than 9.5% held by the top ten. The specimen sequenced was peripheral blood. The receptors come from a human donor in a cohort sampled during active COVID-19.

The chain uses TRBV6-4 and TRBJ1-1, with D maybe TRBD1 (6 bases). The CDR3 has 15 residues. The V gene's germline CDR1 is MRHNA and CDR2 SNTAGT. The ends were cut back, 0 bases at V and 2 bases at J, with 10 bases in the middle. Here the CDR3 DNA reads TGTGCCAGCAGTGACTCGCCGGGGGGCAACACTGAAGCTTTCTTT. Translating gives CASSDSPGGNTEAFF.

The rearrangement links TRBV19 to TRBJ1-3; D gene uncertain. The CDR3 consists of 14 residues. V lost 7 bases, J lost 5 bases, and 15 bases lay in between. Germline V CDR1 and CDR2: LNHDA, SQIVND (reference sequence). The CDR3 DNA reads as TGTGCCAGTACCGTAGGCGGTGCCAGAAACACCATATATTTT. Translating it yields CASTVGGARNTIYF.

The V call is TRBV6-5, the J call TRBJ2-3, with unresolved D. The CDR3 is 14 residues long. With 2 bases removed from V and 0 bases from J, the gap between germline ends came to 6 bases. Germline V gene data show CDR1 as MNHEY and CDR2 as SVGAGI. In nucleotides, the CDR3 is TGTGCCAGCAGTTACCTGAGTAGCACAGATACGCAGTATTTT. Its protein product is CASSYLSSTDTQYF.

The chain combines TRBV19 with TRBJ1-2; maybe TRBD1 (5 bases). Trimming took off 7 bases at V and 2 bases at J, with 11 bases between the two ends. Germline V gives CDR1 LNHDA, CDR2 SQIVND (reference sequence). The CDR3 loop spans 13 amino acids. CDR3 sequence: CASTGETNYGYTF. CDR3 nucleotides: TGTGCCAGTACGGGGGAGACAAACTATGGCTACACCTTC.

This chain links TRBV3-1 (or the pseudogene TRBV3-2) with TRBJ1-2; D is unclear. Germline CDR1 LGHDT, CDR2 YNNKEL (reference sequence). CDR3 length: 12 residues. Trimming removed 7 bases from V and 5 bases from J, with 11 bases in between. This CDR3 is CASTNGVYGYTF. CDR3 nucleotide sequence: TGTGCCAGCACCAACGGGGTTTATGGCTACACCTTC.

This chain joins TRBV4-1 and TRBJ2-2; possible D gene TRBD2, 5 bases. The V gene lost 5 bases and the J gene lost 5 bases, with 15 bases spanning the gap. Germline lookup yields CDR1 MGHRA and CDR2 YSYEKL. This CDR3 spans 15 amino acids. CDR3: CASSTRTRLTGELFF. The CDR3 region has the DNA TGCGCCAGCAGCACACGAACTAGATTAACCGGGGAGCTGTTTTTT.

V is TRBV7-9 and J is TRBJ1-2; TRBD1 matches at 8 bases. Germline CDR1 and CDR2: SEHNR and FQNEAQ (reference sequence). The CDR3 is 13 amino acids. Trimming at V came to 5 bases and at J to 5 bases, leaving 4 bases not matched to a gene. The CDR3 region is CASSTGTGYGYTF. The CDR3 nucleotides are TGTGCCAGCAGCACCGGGACAGGATATGGCTACACCTTC.

The CDR3 loop reads CASSLAPTGEETQYF. The CDR3 DNA reads TGTGCCAGCAGCTTGGCACCGACAGGGGAAGAGACCCAGTACTTC. The chain is built from TRBV5-6 and TRBJ2-5, with 8 bases that match TRBD1. Trimming at V came to 0 bases and at J to 3 bases, leaving 4 bases not matched to a gene. The CDR3 sequence is 15 residues long. CDR1 is SGHDT, CDR2 YYEEEE, per germline.

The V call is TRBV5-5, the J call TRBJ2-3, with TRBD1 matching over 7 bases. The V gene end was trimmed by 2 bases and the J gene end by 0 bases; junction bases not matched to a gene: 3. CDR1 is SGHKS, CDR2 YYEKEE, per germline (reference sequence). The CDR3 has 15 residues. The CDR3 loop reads CASSLRQGSTDTQYF. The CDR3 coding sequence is TGTGCCAGCAGCTTAAGACAGGGAAGCACAGATACGCAGTATTTT.

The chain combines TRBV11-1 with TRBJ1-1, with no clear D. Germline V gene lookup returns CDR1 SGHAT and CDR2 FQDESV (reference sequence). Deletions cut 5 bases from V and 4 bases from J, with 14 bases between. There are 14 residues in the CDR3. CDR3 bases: TGTGCCAGCAGCCGAGGGAGGCCCGCCACTGAAGCTTTCTTT. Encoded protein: CASSRGRPATEAFF.

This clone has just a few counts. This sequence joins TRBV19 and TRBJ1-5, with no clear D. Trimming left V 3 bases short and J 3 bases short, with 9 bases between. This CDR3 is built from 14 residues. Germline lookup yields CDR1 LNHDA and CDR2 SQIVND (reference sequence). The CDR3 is CASSMEGINQPQHF. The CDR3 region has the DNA TGTGCCAGTAGTATGGAGGGTATCAATCAGCCCCAGCATTTT. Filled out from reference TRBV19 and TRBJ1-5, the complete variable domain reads DGGITQSPKYLFRKEGQNVTLSCEQNLNHDAMYWYRQDPGQGLRLIYYSQIVNDFQKGDIAEGYSVSREKKESFPLTVTSAQKNPTAFYLCASSMEGINQPQHFGDGTRLSIL.

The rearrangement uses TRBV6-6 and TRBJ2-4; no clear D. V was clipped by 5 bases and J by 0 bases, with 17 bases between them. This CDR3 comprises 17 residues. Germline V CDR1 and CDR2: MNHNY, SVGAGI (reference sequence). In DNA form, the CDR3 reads TGTGCCAGCAGTCACCTAAACTTTTCGGGAGCCAAAAACATTCAGTACTTC. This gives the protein CASSHLNFSGAKNIQYF.

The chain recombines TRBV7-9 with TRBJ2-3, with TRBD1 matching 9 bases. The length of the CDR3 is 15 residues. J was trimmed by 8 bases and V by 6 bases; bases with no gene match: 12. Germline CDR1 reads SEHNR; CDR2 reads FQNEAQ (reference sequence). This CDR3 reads CASRPWTGVGGTQYF. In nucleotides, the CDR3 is TGTGCCAGCAGACCGTGGACAGGGGTAGGAGGTACGCAGTATTTT.

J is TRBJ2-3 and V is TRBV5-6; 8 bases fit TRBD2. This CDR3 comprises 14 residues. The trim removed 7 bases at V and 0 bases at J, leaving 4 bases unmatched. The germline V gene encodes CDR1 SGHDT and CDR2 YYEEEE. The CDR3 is CASRSGGSTDTQYF. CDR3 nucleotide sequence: TGTGCCAGCCGTTCGGGGGGGAGCACAGATACGCAGTATTTT.

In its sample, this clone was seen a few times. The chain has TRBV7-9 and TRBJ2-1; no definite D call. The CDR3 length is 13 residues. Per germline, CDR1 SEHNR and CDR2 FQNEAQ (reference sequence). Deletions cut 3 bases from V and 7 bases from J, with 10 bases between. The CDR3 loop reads CASSLSYANEQFF. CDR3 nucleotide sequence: TGTGCCAGCAGCTTGTCCTACGCAAATGAGCAGTTCTTC.

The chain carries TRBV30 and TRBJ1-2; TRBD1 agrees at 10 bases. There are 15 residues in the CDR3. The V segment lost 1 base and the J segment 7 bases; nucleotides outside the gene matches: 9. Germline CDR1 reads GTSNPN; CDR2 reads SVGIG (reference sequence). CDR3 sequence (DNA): TGTGCCTGGAGTGGACCTGGGACAGGGGCGAGTGGCTACACCTTC. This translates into CAWSGPGTGASGYTF.

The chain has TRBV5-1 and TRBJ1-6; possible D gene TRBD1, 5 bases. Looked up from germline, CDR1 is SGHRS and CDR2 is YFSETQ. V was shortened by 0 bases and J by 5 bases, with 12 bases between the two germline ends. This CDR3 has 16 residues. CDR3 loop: CASSLVTGRNNSPLHF. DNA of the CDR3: TGCGCCAGCAGCTTGGTTACAGGAAGAAATAATTCACCCCTCCACTTT.

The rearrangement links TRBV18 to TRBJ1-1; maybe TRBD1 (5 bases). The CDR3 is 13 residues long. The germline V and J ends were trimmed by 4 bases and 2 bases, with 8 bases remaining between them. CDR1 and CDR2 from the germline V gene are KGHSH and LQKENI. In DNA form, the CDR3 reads TGTGCCAGCTCACAGACAGTAAACACTGAAGCTTTCTTT. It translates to CASSQTVNTEAFF.